This TCR beta chain was obtained from a study of blood T cell repertoires in COVID-19. Study context: There were acute and convalescent COVID-19 samples, and they came from the United States, Italy and Spain.

V was pared by 0 bases and J by 2 bases, with 14 bases between. Germline V gene sequence: CDR1 LGHNA, CDR2 YNFKEQ. There are 16 residues in the CDR3. A Seattle source enrolled patients during active infection and followed them longitudinally. Original methodology: Counts of nucleated cells, estimated from reference gene primer amplification, were obtained. Libraries were prepared by immunoSEQ multiplex PCR; TCRdb keeps only in-frame clonotypes and omits some of them. V and J calls and clone size are as listed in that table; D and trimming were resolved from the DNA. The sample records about 230,000 clones, about 82% being singletons.

Sequencing was done on a sample of peripheral blood. This chain links TRBV4-2 with TRBJ2-7; tentatively, D is TRBD1 (6 bases). The sequence was collected from a middle-aged man with COVID-19, enrolled during active disease. This chain's CDR3 is CASSQDRSRGPYEQYF. CDR3 DNA: TGTGCCAGCAGCCAAGATCGGAGCAGGGGACCCTACGAGCAGTACTTC.